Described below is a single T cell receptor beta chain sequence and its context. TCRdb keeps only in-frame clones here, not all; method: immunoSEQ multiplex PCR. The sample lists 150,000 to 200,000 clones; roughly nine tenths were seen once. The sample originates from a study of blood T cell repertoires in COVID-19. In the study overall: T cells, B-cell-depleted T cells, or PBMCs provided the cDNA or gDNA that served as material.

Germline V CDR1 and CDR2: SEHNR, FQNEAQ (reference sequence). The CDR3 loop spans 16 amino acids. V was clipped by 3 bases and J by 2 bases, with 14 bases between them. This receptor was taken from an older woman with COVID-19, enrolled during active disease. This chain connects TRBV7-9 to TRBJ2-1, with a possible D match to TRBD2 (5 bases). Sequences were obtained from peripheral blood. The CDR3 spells CASSLLSGFAYNEQFF. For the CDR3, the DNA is TGTGCCAGCAGCTTGTTAAGCGGCTTTGCCTACAATGAGCAGTTCTTC. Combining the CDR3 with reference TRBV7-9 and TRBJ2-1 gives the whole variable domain DTGVSQNPRHKITKRGQNVTFRCDPISEHNRLYWYRQTLGQGPEFLTYFQNEAQLEKSRLLSDRFSAERPKGSFSTLEIQRTEQGDSAMYLCASSLLSGFAYNEQFFGPGTRLTVL.